Below are 27 T cell receptor beta chains sequenced from a single sample in a study of cytomegalovirus exposure and HLA in healthy donors. The PCR had 60 Vbeta and 13 Jbeta primers. Here immunoSEQ multiplex PCR was the method, and the copy in TCRdb shows in-frame clones only, minus some. The sample has under 200,000 clones, around 79% seen once. What was sequenced was PBMCs. The receptors here all came from a middle-aged woman in good health and CMV-seropositive.

The chain uses TRBV28 and TRBJ2-1; 9 nucleotides align to TRBD1. V was pared by 4 bases and J by 8 bases, with 9 bases of the junction left unmatched. The CDR3 is 15 residues long. CDR1 MDHEN and CDR2 SYDVKM come from the germline V gene. The CDR3 sequence: CASSSPGQGIDEQFF. The CDR3 DNA sequence: TGTGCCAGCAGTTCTCCGGGACAGGGTATCGATGAGCAGTTCTTC.

A note on this clone: Other nucleotide sequences from this sample produce the same CDR3. The chain couples TRBV18 to TRBJ1-1; 8 bases map to TRBD1. J gave up 2 bases and V 3 bases, and 2 bases lay outside the gene matches. Germline V gene lookup returns CDR1 KGHSH and CDR2 LQKENI. This CDR3 is built from 14 residues. CDR3 sequence (DNA): TGTGCCAGCTCACCTGGACAGGGTAACACTGAAGCTTTCTTT. It encodes CASSPGQGNTEAFF.

This chain uses TRBV7-2 with TRBJ2-7, with D possibly being TRBD2 (7 bases). The CDR3 totals 14 residues. Trimming took off 5 bases at V and 1 base at J, with 12 bases between the two ends. Germline CDR1 SGHTA, CDR2 FQGNSA. This CDR3 is CASSQGGGSYEQYF. The CDR3 DNA reads as TGTGCCAGCAGCCAGGGAGGGGGATCCTACGAGCAGTACTTC.

V usage is TRBV11-2 and J usage is TRBJ2-1, with D unresolved. The germline V and J ends were trimmed by 7 bases and 5 bases, with 9 bases remaining between them. Germline V gene lookup returns CDR1 SGHAT and CDR2 FQNNGV. The CDR3 spans 12 residues. The CDR3 coding sequence is TGTGCCAGCACCCTAAATCACAATGAGCAGTTCTTC. Translation gives CASTLNHNEQFF.

This chain uses TRBV7-9 with TRBJ1-2, with TRBD1 matching over 7 bases. J lost 8 bases, V lost 2 bases, and 14 bases had no gene match. CDR1 SEHNR and CDR2 FQNEAQ come from the germline V gene (reference sequence). This CDR3 has 16 amino acids. The CDR3 loop reads CASSLSGAGGFRGYTF. CDR3 DNA: TGTGCCAGCAGCTTATCTGGGGCAGGGGGATTTCGGGGCTACACCTTC.

This chain joins TRBV7-9 and TRBJ1-4, with 9 bases that match TRBD1. Germline CDR1 is SEHNR and CDR2 is FQNEAQ (reference sequence). This CDR3 is built from 16 residues. Trimming at V came to 5 bases and at J to 7 bases, leaving 11 bases not matched to a gene. This CDR3 is CASSLGTGISGEKLFF. CDR3 nucleotide sequence: TGTGCCAGCAGCCTCGGGACAGGGATCTCTGGTGAAAAACTGTTTTTT.

The rearrangement uses TRBV28 and TRBJ1-2, with 7 bases that match TRBD1. The CDR3 extends over 12 amino acids. The V gene's germline CDR1 is MDHEN and CDR2 SYDVKM. V shed 5 bases and J 7 bases; nucleotides not matched to a gene: 4. Here the CDR3 DNA reads TGTGCCAGCAGTGTACAGGGGTCTGGCTACACCTTC. Translating gives CASSVQGSGYTF.

This clone was observed a few times. This sequence joins TRBV18 and TRBJ1-1, with a possible D match to TRBD1 (5 bases). V lost 0 bases to trimming and J lost 5 bases, with 16 bases between them. There are 16 residues in the CDR3. Per the germline V gene, CDR1 is KGHSH and CDR2 is LQKENI. CDR3 loop: CASSPPNSGGATEAFF. CDR3 DNA: TGTGCCAGCTCACCACCTAACTCAGGCGGGGCAACTGAAGCTTTCTTT.

The chain uses TRBV6-6 and TRBJ2-7; D gene unclear. Trimming cost V 6 bases and J 2 bases, with 8 bases left between them. This CDR3 comprises 12 residues. Germline CDR1 reads MNHNY; CDR2 reads SVGAGI (reference sequence). This CDR3 is CASRGPPYEQYF. CDR3 nucleotides: TGTGCCAGCAGGGGCCCTCCCTACGAGCAGTACTTC.

J is TRBJ2-1 and V is TRBV28, with 7 bases aligning to TRBD1. The CDR3 runs to 14 residues. V lost 2 bases and J lost 6; bases outside the gene matches: 4. Germline V gene data show CDR1 as MDHEN and CDR2 as SYDVKM. Written as DNA, the CDR3 is TGTGCCAGCAGTTTAGTGGACAGGCTCAATGAGCAGTTCTTC. Translation gives CASSLVDRLNEQFF.

The rearrangement joins TRBV18 to TRBJ1-5, with D unresolved. Germline V gene data show CDR1 as KGHSH and CDR2 as LQKENI. The CDR3 extends over 14 amino acids. Trimming removed 5 bases from V and 3 bases from J, with 11 bases in between. CDR3 DNA sequence: TGTGCCAGCTCATTCGACGGGTCCAATCAGCCCCAGCATTTT. It specifies CASSFDGSNQPQHF.

The chain links TRBV5-1 to TRBJ2-1; TRBD1 matches at 8 bases. V lost 0 bases, J lost 4 bases, and 0 bases stayed unmatched. Looked up from germline, CDR1 is SGHRS and CDR2 is YFSETQ. The CDR3 consists of 14 residues. CDR3 DNA sequence: TGCGCCAGCAGCTTGGGACAGGGGTACAATGAGCAGTTCTTC. As protein: CASSLGQGYNEQFF.

The chain joins TRBV7-2 to TRBJ2-7, with 12 bases lining up with TRBD2. The CDR3 length is 16 residues. Germline CDR1 reads SGHTA; CDR2 reads FQGNSA. Germline trimming cut 2 bases from V and 3 bases from J; bases unmatched to any gene: 5. The CDR3 nucleotides read TGTGCCAGCAGCTTAACGGCTAGCGGGGGGGTCTACGAGCAGTACTTC. This codes for CASSLTASGGVYEQYF.

This rearrangement joins TRBV6-5 to TRBJ1-2, with 11 nucleotides matching TRBD1. Trimming removed 5 bases from V and 3 bases from J; junction bases left unmatched: 5. The CDR3 extends over 15 amino acids. The V gene's germline CDR1 is MNHEY and CDR2 SVGAGI. CDR3 loop: CASSLRTGGYYGYTF. In nucleotides, the CDR3 is TGTGCCAGCAGTCTGAGGACAGGGGGCTACTATGGCTACACCTTC.

The gene calls are TRBV5-1 and TRBJ2-1, with 11 bases lining up with TRBD2. The CDR3 length is 17 residues. CDR1 and CDR2 from the germline V gene are SGHRS and YFSETQ. The V gene end was trimmed by 2 bases and the J gene end by 2 bases; junction bases not matched to a gene: 6. CDR3 coding DNA: TGCGCCAGCAGCTTAATGGGGACTAGCGGAACCTACAATGAGCAGTTCTTC. Its translation is CASSLMGTSGTYNEQFF. Looking up the rest from reference TRBV5-1 and TRBJ2-1 gives the full variable domain: KAGVTQTPRYLIKTRGQQVTLSCSPISGHRSVSWYQQTPGQGLQFLFEYFSETQRNKGNFPGRFSGRQFSNSRSEMNVSTLELGDSALYLCASSLMGTSGTYNEQFFGPGTRLTVL.

The rearrangement links TRBV5-4 to TRBJ2-2; D perhaps matches TRBD1 (6 bases). The V and J ends lost 4 bases and 2 bases respectively, with 12 bases between them. Looked up from germline, CDR1 is SGHNT and CDR2 is YYREEE (reference sequence). This CDR3 contains 15 residues. The CDR3: CASSKDSPNTGELFF. CDR3 coding DNA: TGTGCCAGCAGCAAGGACAGCCCCAACACCGGGGAGCTGTTTTTT.

This clone appeared once. The V and J genes are TRBV27 and TRBJ2-7; TRBD2 aligns across 14 bases. Germline lookup yields CDR1 MNHEY and CDR2 SMNVEV (reference sequence). The CDR3 runs to 15 residues. After removal of 4 bases from V and 3 bases from J, the junction contained 2 bases not matched to a gene. This chain's CDR3 is CASSSGLAGVYEQYF. In DNA, the CDR3 is TGTGCCAGCAGTTCGGGACTAGCGGGAGTCTACGAGCAGTACTTC.

The chain combines TRBV9 with TRBJ2-5; D may be TRBD2 (6 bases). The DNA end lines up better with TRBJ2-7; the J call may be wrong. Germline lookup yields CDR1 SGDLS and CDR2 YYNGEE. The CDR3 totals 16 residues. In DNA, the CDR3 is TGTGCCAGCACCAAAGGCGGGGACCCCGGATTATACGAGCAGTACTTC. It encodes CASTKGGDPGLYEQYF.

The chain employs TRBV7-2 and TRBJ2-3; 7 bases are a match to TRBD2. After removal of 5 bases from V and 3 bases from J, the junction contained 5 bases not matched to a gene. From germline, CDR1 is SGHTA and CDR2 FQGNSA. The CDR3 extends over 14 amino acids. The CDR3 reads CASSPWRETDTQYF. In DNA form, the CDR3 reads TGTGCCAGCAGCCCCTGGCGGGAGACAGATACGCAGTATTTT.

J is TRBJ2-1 and V is TRBV4-3; TRBD2 matches 8 bases. CDR1 is LGHNA, CDR2 YSLEER, per germline. V lost 0 bases and J lost 0; bases outside the gene matches: 13. The CDR3 has 20 amino acids. The CDR3 spells CASSQEQAGVFQSSYNEQFF. The CDR3 region has the DNA TGCGCCAGCAGCCAAGAACAAGCGGGAGTCTTCCAGAGCTCCTACAATGAGCAGTTCTTC.

The chain links TRBV6-5 to TRBJ2-5, with 9 bases aligning to TRBD1. Losses at the gene ends were 6 bases for V and 11 bases for J; bases not matched to a gene: 13. Per germline, CDR1 MNHEY and CDR2 SVGAGI. CDR3 size: 14 residues. CDR3 in amino acids: CASRNSQGAGEQYF. In nucleotides, the CDR3 is TGTGCCAGCAGGAATTCACAGGGGGCGGGAGAGCAGTACTTC.

The chain employs TRBV7-2 and TRBJ2-1; 9 nucleotides match TRBD2. CDR1 is SGHTA and CDR2 is FQGNSA in the germline V gene. This CDR3 region has 16 residues. Trimming cost V 5 bases and J 7 bases; bases outside gene matches: 12. The CDR3 nucleotides are TGTGCCAGCAGCGTAAGTGGCGGGGGGGCGGGGAATGAGCAGTTCTTC. It translates to CASSVSGGGAGNEQFF.

The chain combines TRBV5-4 with TRBJ1-1; 8 bases map to TRBD1. V dropped 4 bases and J dropped 7; count of bases not matched to a gene: 9. This CDR3 is built from 14 residues. In germline, CDR1 is SGHNT, CDR2 YYREEE (reference sequence). CDR3 loop: CASSQGTGPNEAFF. The CDR3 DNA is TGTGCCAGCAGCCAAGGGACAGGACCTAATGAAGCTTTCTTT.

This rearrangement joins TRBV7-9 to TRBJ1-2, with 10 positions matching TRBD1. With V trimmed by 5 bases and J by 3 bases, 3 bases remained unmatched. The CDR3 has 14 residues. CDR1 and CDR2 (germline): SEHNR, FQNEAQ (reference sequence). CDR3 DNA: TGTGCCAGCAGCAGCGGGACAGGGGACTATGGCTACACCTTC. This encodes CASSSGTGDYGYTF.

The V gene is TRBV19, the J gene TRBJ1-6; D remains ambiguous. Trimming pared 2 bases from V and 7 bases from J, leaving 12 bases between. This CDR3 is 15 amino acids long. From germline, CDR1 is LNHDA and CDR2 SQIVND (reference sequence). CDR3 loop: CASSIRTVKNSPLHF. DNA for the CDR3: TGTGCCAGTAGTATACGAACAGTCAAGAATTCACCCCTCCACTTT.

Here the CDR3 DNA reads TGTGCCAGCAGCTTACCCCATTCCAGGGACAGGGGTAGAAATGAGCAGTTCTTC. Protein: CASSLPHSRDRGRNEQFF. The chain uses TRBV7-2 and TRBJ2-1, with 10 bases that match TRBD1. CDR3 length equals 18 residues. Trimming took 2 bases from V and 7 from J; bases not matched to a gene: 14. From germline, CDR1 is SGHTA and CDR2 FQGNSA.

The rearrangement uses TRBV5-6 and TRBJ2-7; tentatively, D is TRBD1 (5 bases). Germline V gene sequence: CDR1 SGHDT, CDR2 YYEEEE. The CDR3 loop spans 14 amino acids. Trimming took 0 bases from V and 4 from J, leaving 11 bases between them. The CDR3, as DNA: TGTGCCAGCAGCTTGGACGGAGCAGGGTACGAGCAGTACTTC. It encodes CASSLDGAGYEQYF.